This TCR beta chain was identified in a study of PD-L1 blockade in urothelial cancer. Overall study context: Patients went on atezolizumab in the mid-2010s, receiving 1,200 mg intravenously every 3 weeks.

This sample's time point: peripheral blood 6 weeks after treatment start. Sequencing used immunoSEQ multiplex PCR; TCRdb keeps in-frame clones, though not all of them. The sample yields roughly 110,000 clones, approximately 90% seen once. The germline V gene encodes CDR1 SGHNT and CDR2 YYREEE (reference sequence). This CDR3 spans 16 amino acids. V gave up 4 bases and J gave up 5 bases; unmatched junction bases: 12. The origin of this receptor is a man between 60 and 70 years old with urothelial cancer. The sequencing here drew on PBMCs, taken around atezolizumab (anti-PD-L1) treatment. The gene calls are TRBV5-4 and TRBJ2-5, with TRBD2 identical over 9 bases. For the CDR3, the DNA is TGTGCCAGCAGCGCGGACGGCGGGAGGGCCCGGGAGACCCAGTACTTC. Translation: CASSADGGRARETQYF.